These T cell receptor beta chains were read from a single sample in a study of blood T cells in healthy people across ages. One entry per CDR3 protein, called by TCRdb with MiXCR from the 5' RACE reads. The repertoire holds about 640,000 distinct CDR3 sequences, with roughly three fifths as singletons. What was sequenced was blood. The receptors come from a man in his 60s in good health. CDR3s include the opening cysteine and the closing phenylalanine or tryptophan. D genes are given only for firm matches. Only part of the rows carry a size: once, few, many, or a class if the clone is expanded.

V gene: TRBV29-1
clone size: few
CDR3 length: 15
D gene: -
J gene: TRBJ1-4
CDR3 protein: CSVVPGEEGNEKLFF
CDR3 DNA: TGCAGCGTTGTTCCTGGGGAGGAGGGTAATGAAAAACTGTTTTTT

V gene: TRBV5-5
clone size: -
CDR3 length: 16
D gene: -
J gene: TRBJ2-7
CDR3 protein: CASSSYGAFGNYEQYF
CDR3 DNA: TGTGCCAGCAGCTCCTACGGGGCCTTTGGCAACTACGAGCAGTACTTC

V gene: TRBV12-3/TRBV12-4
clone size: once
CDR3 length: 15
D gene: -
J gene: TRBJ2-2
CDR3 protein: CASSSGVANTGELFF
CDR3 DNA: TGTGCCAGCAGTTCCGGGGTAGCGAACACCGGGGAGCTGTTTTTT

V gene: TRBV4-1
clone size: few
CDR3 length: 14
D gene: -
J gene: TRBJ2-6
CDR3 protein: CASSQTDIANVLTF
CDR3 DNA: TGCGCCAGCAGCCAAACGGACATTGCCAACGTCCTGACTTTC

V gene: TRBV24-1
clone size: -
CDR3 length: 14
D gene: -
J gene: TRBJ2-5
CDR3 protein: CATSDFGGHETQYF
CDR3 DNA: TGTGCCACCAGTGATTTTGGTGGCCACGAGACCCAGTACTTC

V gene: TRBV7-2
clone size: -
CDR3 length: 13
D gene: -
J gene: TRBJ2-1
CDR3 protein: CASSFGGGAGRFF
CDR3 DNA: -

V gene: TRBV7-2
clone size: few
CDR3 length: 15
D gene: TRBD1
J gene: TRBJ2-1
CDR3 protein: CASSRGTGNHNEQFF
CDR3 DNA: TGTGCCAGCAGCCGAGGGACAGGGAACCACAATGAGCAGTTCTTC

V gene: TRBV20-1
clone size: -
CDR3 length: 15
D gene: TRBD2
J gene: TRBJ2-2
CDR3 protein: CSASRLADNTGELFF
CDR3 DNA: TGCAGTGCGAGTCGACTAGCCGACAACACCGGGGAGCTGTTTTTT

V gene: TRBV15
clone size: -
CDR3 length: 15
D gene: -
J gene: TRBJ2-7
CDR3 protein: CATSRDKAYSYEQYF
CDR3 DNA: TGTGCCACCAGCAGGGACAAGGCTTACTCCTACGAGCAGTACTTC

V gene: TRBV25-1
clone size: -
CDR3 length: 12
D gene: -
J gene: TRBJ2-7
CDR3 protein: CAGSVSGYEQYF
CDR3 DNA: TGTGCCGGCAGTGTATCCGGATACGAGCAGTACTTC

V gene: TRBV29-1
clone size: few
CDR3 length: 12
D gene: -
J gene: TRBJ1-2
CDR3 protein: CSVEENIRGYTF
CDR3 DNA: TGCAGCGTTGAAGAGAACATTAGGGGGTACACCTTC

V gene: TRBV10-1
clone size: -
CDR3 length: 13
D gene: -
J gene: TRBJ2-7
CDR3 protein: CASSDGGTYEQYF
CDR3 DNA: TGCGCCAGCAGTGATGGGGGTACCTACGAGCAGTACTTC

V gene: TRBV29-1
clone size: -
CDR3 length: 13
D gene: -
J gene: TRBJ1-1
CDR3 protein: CSVKSSLNTEAFF
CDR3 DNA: TGCAGCGTGAAGAGTTCTTTGAACACTGAAGCTTTCTTT

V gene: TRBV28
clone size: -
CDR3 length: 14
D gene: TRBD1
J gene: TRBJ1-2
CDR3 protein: CASRSAGGVYGYTF
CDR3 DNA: TGTGCCAGCAGGTCCGCAGGGGGAGTTTATGGCTACACCTTC

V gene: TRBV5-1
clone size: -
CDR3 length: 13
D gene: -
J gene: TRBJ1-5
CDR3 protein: CASSFGGDQPQHF
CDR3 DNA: TGCGCCAGCAGCTTCGGAGGGGATCAGCCCCAGCATTTT

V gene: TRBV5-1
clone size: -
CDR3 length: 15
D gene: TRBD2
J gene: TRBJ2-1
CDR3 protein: CASSSGGAGYNEQFF
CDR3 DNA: TGCGCCAGCAGCAGCGGGGGGGCCGGATACAATGAGCAGTTCTTC

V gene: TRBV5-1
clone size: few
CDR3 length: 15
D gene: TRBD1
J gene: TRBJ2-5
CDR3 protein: CASSMGQGRQETQYF
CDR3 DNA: TGCGCCAGCAGCATGGGACAGGGGAGGCAAGAGACCCAGTACTTC

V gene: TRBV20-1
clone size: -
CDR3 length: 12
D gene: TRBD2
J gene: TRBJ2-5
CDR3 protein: CSPGGGWLTQYF
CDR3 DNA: TGCAGCCCCGGGGGGGGGTGGTTGACCCAGTACTTC

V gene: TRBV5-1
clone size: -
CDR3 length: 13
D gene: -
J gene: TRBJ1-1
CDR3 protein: CASSPRTVNEAFF
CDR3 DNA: TGCGCCAGCAGCCCCCGGACAGTGAATGAAGCTTTCTTT

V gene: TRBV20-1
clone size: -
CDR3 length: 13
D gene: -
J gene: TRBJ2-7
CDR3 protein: CSTGHPSSYEQYF
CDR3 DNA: TGCAGTACCGGACACCCTTCCTCCTACGAGCAGTACTTC

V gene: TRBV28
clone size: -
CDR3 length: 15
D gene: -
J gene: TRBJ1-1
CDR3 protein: CASSPAEGPRTEAFF
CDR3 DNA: TGTGCCAGCAGTCCTGCCGAGGGGCCGAGAACTGAAGCTTTCTTT

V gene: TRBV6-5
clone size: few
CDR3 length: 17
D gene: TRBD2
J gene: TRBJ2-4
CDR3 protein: CASSYSGGVLAKNIQYF
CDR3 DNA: TGTGCCAGCAGTTACAGCGGGGGGGTACTAGCCAAAAACATTCAGTACTTC

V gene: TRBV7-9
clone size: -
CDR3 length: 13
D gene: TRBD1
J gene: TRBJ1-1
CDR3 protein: CASSMDRGGWAFF
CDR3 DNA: TGTGCCAGCAGCATGGACAGGGGAGGGTGGGCTTTCTTT

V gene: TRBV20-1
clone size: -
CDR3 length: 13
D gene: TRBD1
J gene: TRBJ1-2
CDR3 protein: CSAKTGVSYGYTF
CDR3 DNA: TGCAGTGCTAAGACAGGGGTTAGCTATGGCTACACCTTC

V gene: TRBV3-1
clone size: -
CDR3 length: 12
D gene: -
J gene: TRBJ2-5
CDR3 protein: CASSQLAETQYF
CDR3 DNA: TGTGCCAGCAGCCAACTAGCCGAGACCCAGTACTTC

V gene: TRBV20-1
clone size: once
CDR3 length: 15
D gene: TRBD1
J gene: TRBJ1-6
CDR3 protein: CSATKRTGNNSPLHF
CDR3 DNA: TGCAGTGCAACAAAACGGACAGGCAATAATTCACCCCTCCACTTT

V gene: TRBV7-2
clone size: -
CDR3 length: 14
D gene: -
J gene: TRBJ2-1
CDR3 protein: CASSLGSGQETQFF
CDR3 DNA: TGTGCCAGCAGCTTAGGGTCAGGGCAAGAGACCCAGTTCTTC

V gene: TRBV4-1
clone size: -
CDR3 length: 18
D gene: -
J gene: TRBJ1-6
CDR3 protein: CASSQDGQPGVGNSPLHF
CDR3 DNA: TGCGCCAGCAGCCAAGATGGGCAACCGGGCGTAGGTAATTCCCCCCTCCACTTT

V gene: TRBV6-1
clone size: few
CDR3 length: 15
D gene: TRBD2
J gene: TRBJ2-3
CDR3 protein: CASISGLAGSDTQYF
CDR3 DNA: TGTGCCAGCATTTCCGGACTAGCGGGTTCCGATACGCAGTATTTT

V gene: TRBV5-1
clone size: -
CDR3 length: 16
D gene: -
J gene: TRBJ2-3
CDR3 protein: CASSLGLSEATDTQYF
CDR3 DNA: TGCGCCAGCAGCTTGGGACTCTCAGAGGCCACAGATACGCAGTATTTT

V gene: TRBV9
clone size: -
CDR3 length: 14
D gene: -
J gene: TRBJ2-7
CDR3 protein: CASSPRDNMYEQYF
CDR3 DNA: TGTGCCAGCAGCCCCCGGGACAACATGTACGAGCAGTACTTC

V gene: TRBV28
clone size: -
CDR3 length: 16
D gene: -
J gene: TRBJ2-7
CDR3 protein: CASSPGGALAIYEQYF
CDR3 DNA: TGTGCCAGCAGTCCAGGGGGGGCCCTAGCAATCTACGAGCAGTACTTC

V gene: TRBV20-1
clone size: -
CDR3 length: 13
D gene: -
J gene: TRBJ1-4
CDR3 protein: CSANPLTNEKLFF
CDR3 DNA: TGCAGTGCTAATCCTCTAACTAATGAAAAACTGTTTTTT

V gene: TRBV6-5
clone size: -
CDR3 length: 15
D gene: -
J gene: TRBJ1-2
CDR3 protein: CASSGPRRANYGYTF
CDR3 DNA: TGTGCCAGCAGTGGACCGCGCAGGGCTAACTATGGCTACACCTTC

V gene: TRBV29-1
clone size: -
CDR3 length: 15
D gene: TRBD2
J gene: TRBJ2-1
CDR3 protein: CSVGRTSGVGNEQFF
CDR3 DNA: TGCAGCGTTGGGAGGACTAGCGGGGTGGGCAATGAGCAGTTCTTC

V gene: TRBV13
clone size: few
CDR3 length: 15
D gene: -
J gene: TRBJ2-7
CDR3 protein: CAGGRTDPGTYEQYF
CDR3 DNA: TGTGCCGGGGGGAGAACCGACCCAGGCACCTACGAGCAGTACTTC

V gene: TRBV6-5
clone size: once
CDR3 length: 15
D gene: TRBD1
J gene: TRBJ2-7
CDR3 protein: CASSYTRDRTHEQYF
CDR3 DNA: TGTGCCAGCAGTTACACCCGGGACAGGACCCACGAGCAGTACTTC

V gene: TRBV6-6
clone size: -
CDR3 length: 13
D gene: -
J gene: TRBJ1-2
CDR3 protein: CASRSRPLYGYTF
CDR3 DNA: TGTGCCAGCAGGTCGCGTCCCCTTTATGGCTACACCTTC

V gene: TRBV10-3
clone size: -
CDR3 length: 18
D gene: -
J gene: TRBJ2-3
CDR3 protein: CAISESEEPSLSTDTQYF
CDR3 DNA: TGTGCCATCAGTGAGTCGGAGGAGCCGTCGCTATCCACAGATACGCAGTATTTT

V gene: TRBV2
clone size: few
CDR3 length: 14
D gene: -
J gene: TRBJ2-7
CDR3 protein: CASSGPVSGSEQYF
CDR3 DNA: TGTGCCAGCAGTGGGCCCGTGTCAGGGAGCGAGCAGTACTTC

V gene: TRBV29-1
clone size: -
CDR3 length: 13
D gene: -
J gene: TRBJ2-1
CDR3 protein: CSVRSFSVNEQFF
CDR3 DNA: TGCAGCGTTAGAAGTTTCTCGGTCAATGAGCAGTTCTTC

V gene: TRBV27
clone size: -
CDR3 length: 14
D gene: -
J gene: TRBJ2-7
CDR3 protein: CASSFGQEPYEQYF
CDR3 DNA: TGTGCCAGCAGTTTCGGGCAGGAACCCTACGAGCAGTACTTC

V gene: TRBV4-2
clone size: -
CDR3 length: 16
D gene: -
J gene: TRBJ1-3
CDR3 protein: CASSQDLGASGNTIYF
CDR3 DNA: TGTGCCAGCAGCCAAGATCTCGGGGCCTCTGGAAACACCATATATTTT

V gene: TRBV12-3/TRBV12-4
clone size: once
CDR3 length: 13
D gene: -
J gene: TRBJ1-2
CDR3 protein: CASSSLTNYGYTF
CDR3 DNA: TGTGCCAGCAGTTCCCTTACTAACTATGGCTACACCTTC

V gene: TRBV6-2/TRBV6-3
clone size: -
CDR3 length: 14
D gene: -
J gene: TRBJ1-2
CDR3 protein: CASSYDGLPYGYTF
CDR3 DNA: TGTGCCAGCAGTTACGACGGCCTCCCCTATGGCTACACCTTC

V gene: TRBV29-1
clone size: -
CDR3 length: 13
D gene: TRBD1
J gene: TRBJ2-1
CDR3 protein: CSVGQGGRDEQFF
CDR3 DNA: TGCAGCGTGGGACAGGGGGGCCGGGATGAGCAGTTCTTC

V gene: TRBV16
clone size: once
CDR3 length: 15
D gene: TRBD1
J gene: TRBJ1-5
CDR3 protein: CASSRIGQGQQPQHF
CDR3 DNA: TGTGCCAGCAGCCGAATAGGACAGGGCCAACAGCCCCAGCATTTT

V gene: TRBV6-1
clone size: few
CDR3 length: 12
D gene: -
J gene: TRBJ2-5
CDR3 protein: CASRGTAETQYF
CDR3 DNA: TGTGCCAGTCGGGGGACAGCCGAGACCCAGTACTTC

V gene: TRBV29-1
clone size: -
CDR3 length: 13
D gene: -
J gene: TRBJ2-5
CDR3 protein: CSVSGRLQETQYF
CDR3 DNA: TGCAGCGTTTCGGGGAGGCTCCAAGAGACCCAGTACTTC

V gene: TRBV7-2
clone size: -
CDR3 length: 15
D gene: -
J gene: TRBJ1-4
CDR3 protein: CASSLGYGRHEKLFF
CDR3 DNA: TGTGCCAGCAGCTTAGGATACGGCCGGCATGAAAAACTGTTTTTT

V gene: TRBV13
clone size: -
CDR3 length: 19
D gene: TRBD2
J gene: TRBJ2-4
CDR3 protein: CASSLLPSGGTLGKNIQYF
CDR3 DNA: TGTGCCAGCAGCTTACTCCCTAGCGGGGGTACGCTTGGCAAAAACATTCAGTACTTC

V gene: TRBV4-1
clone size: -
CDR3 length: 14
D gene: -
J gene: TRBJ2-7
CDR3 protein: CASSQDHREGEQYF
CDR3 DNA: TGCGCCAGCAGCCAAGACCACAGGGAGGGCGAGCAGTACTTC

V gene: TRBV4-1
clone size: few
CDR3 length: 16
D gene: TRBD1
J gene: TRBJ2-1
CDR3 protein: CASSQGAAGGYNEQFF
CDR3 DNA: TGCGCCAGCAGCCAAGGGGCGGCAGGGGGCTACAATGAGCAGTTCTTC

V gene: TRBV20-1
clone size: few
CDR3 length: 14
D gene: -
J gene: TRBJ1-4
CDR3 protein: CSARDVVGYEKLFF
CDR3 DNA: TGCAGTGCTAGAGATGTGGTTGGTTATGAAAAACTGTTTTTT

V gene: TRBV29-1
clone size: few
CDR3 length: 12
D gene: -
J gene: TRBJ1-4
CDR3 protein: CSVAAENEKLFF
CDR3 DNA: TGCAGCGTGGCAGCTGAGAATGAAAAACTGTTTTTT

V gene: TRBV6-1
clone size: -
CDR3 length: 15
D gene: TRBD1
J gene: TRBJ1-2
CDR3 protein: CASRDGTGVTWSYTF
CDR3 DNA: TGTGCCAGCAGGGACGGGACAGGGGTGACCTGGAGCTACACCTTC

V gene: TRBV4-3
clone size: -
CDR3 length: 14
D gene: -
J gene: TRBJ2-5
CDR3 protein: CASSQDPRGATQYF
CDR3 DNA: TGCGCCAGCAGCCAAGATCCCAGGGGTGCGACCCAGTACTTC